Listed below are T cell receptor beta chains from one sample, sequenced in a study of cytomegalovirus exposure and HLA in healthy donors. Profiled with immunoSEQ multiplex PCR; TCRdb holds only in-frame clones, not every one. The table lists over 130,000 clones, 82% of them singletons. Sequenced sample: PBMCs. These TCRs come from a male donor in good health and CMV-seronegative. The CDR3 runs from the conserved cysteine through the conserved F or W. The D gene is left open where the match is weak. Clone size appears in some rows only: once, few, many, or a class for an expanded clone.

CASSITPGYEQYF TGTGCCAGTAGTATTACCCCGGGCTACGAGCAGTACTTC NA NA TRBJ2-7 TRBV19
CASSYEQGIYEQYF TGTGCCAGCAGTTACGAACAGGGCATCTACGAGCAGTACTTC many NA TRBJ2-7 TRBV6-5
CASSTPGSGLHYEQYF TGTGCCAGCAGCACCCCGGGTAGCGGACTCCACTACGAGCAGTACTTC NA NA TRBJ2-7 TRBV7-9
CASTRVNTGELFF TGTGCCAGCACGAGGGTAAACACCGGGGAGCTGTTTTTT NA NA TRBJ2-2 TRBV2
CASSLPGELSYGYTF TGTGCCAGCTCACTTCCCGGGGAGCTTAGCTATGGCTACACCTTC NA NA TRBJ1-2 TRBV18
CASRVWDSKRSPLHF TGTGCCAGCAGGGTTTGGGACAGTAAGAGATCACCCCTCCACTTT NA TRBD1 TRBJ1-6 TRBV28
CASSPDRESREQYF TGCGCCAGCAGCCCGGACAGGGAATCCCGCGAGCAGTACTTC NA TRBD1 TRBJ2-7 TRBV5-1
CAVEDRGLNGYTF TGTGCCGTGGAGGACAGGGGATTGAATGGCTACACCTTC few TRBD1 TRBJ1-2 TRBV6-1
CASSLVWHADYEQYF TGTGCCAGCAGCTTAGTTTGGCACGCGGACTACGAGCAGTACTTC NA NA TRBJ2-7 TRBV7-2
CASSPTLEDEQYF TGTGCCAGCTCACCAACCTTAGAGGACGAGCAGTACTTC NA NA TRBJ2-7 TRBV18
CASSPATGQEKLFF TGTGCCAGCAGCCCCGCCACAGGGCAGGAAAAACTGTTTTTT NA NA TRBJ1-4 TRBV7-9
CASIDYEQYF TGTGCCAGCATAGACTACGAGCAGTACTTC NA NA TRBJ2-7 TRBV2
CASSYFNAPSYEQYF TGTGCCAGCAGTTACTTTAACGCACCATCATACGAGCAGTACTTC NA NA TRBJ2-7 TRBV6-5
CASSLGQGRMGPDTQYF TGTGCCAGCAGCCTCGGACAGGGTCGGATGGGCCCAGATACGCAGTATTTT NA TRBD1 TRBJ2-3 TRBV13
CASSLLLGAGDEQFF TGCGCCAGCAGCTTGCTCCTTGGGGCGGGGGATGAGCAGTTCTTC NA TRBD2 TRBJ2-1 TRBV5-1
CARLAPLSYEQYF TGTGCCAGATTAGCTCCCCTCTCCTACGAGCAGTACTTC NA NA TRBJ2-7 TRBV2
CASSVGASGTSETDTQYF TGTGCCAGCAGCGTAGGAGCCTCCGGGACTAGCGAGACAGATACGCAGTATTTT NA TRBD2 TRBJ2-3 TRBV9
CASSHRTSGNGELFF TGTGCCAGCAGCCACAGGACTAGCGGGAACGGGGAGCTGTTTTTT NA TRBD2 TRBJ2-2 TRBV11-3
CANSLALEQYF TGCGCCAACAGCTTGGCCCTCGAGCAGTACTTC NA NA TRBJ2-7 TRBV5-1
CASSAGQGHEQFF TGCGCCAGCAGCGCGGGACAGGGTCATGAGCAGTTCTTC NA TRBD1 TRBJ2-1 TRBV5-1
CATSVGRGVYEQYF TGTGCCACCAGCGTGGGAAGGGGCGTCTACGAGCAGTACTTC NA NA TRBJ2-7 TRBV15
CASSSTGTGNTEAFF TGTGCCAGCAGCTCGACCGGGACAGGGAACACTGAAGCTTTCTTT NA TRBD1 TRBJ1-1 TRBV5-4
CASSYEQSYEQYF TGTGCCAGCAGTTACGAACAATCCTACGAGCAGTACTTC NA NA TRBJ2-7 TRBV6-5
CASSLGGGEQYF TGTGCCAGCAGCCTGGGAGGGGGAGAGCAGTACTTC NA NA TRBJ2-7 TRBV5-6
CASSSSGGSSYEQYF TGTGCCAGCAGCTCTAGCGGGGGCAGCTCCTACGAGCAGTACTTC NA TRBD2 TRBJ2-7 TRBV5-4
CASSLFPGGDGYTF TGTGCCAGCAGCTTATTCCCCGGGGGAGATGGCTACACCTTC NA NA TRBJ1-2 TRBV11-2
CASSQGGAGQPQHF TGTGCCAGCAGCCAAGGGGGCGCGGGACAGCCCCAGCATTTT few NA TRBJ1-5 TRBV4-2
CASSLEGLRSPLHF TGTGCCAGCAGCTTAGAGGGATTGCGCTCACCCCTCCACTTT NA NA TRBJ1-6 TRBV5-4
CASSLVPVSTDTQYF TGTGCCAGCAGCTTAGTCCCGGTCAGCACAGATACGCAGTATTTT few NA TRBJ2-3 TRBV7-2
CASSVSGGLGEQYF TGTGCCAGCAGCGTTAGCGGGGGGCTGGGCGAGCAGTACTTC NA TRBD2 TRBJ2-7 TRBV9
CASSLTLAAYEQYF TGTGCCAGCAGCTTAACACTAGCGGCCTACGAGCAGTACTTC once TRBD2 TRBJ2-7 TRBV7-2
CASSIMTGQGRYEQYF TGTGCCAGCAGTATTATGACAGGACAGGGAAGGTACGAGCAGTACTTC NA TRBD1 TRBJ2-7 TRBV28
CASSPVLGTDTQYF TGTGCCAGCAGCCCAGTTCTGGGCACAGATACGCAGTATTTT NA NA TRBJ2-3 TRBV7-9
CASSLSSPTSGYEQYF TGTGCCAGCAGTTTATCATCCCCAACTAGCGGCTACGAGCAGTACTTC NA TRBD2 TRBJ2-7 TRBV27
CASSPPGLVGETQYF TGTGCCAGCTCACCCCCGGGACTAGTAGGGGAGACCCAGTACTTC few TRBD2 TRBJ2-5 TRBV18
CASSVGAGGGYGYTF TGTGCCAGCAGCGTAGGCGCAGGGGGTGGGTATGGCTACACCTTC NA TRBD1 TRBJ1-2 TRBV9
CASSDGTGGNEQFF TGTGCCAGCAGTGACGGTACAGGGGGCAATGAGCAGTTCTTC medium-sized TRBD1 TRBJ2-1 TRBV6-4
CASSLGTGDDNEQFF TGTGCCAGCAGCTTAGGAACAGGGGATGACAATGAGCAGTTCTTC NA TRBD1 TRBJ2-1 TRBV7-3
CATCGGYGGELFF TGTGCCACCTGCGGAGGTTACGGCGGGGAGCTGTTTTTT NA NA TRBJ2-2 TRBV15
CAWRSPGGLYGYTF TGTGCCTGGAGAAGTCCAGGTGGACTCTATGGCTACACCTTC NA NA TRBJ1-2 TRBV30
CASSIQGPSNQPQHF TGTGCCAGCAGTATACAGGGTCCAAGCAATCAGCCCCAGCATTTT NA NA TRBJ1-5 TRBV2
CASGPGTGYREQYF TGTGCCAGCGGCCCCGGGACAGGGTATCGCGAGCAGTACTTC NA TRBD1 TRBJ2-7 TRBV27
CSVEEGQRETQYF TGCAGCGTTGAAGAGGGACAGAGAGAGACCCAGTACTTC NA TRBD1 TRBJ2-5 TRBV29-1
CASSIFSGSSYEQYF TGTGCCAGTAGTATATTTAGCGGAAGCTCCTACGAGCAGTACTTC NA NA TRBJ2-7 TRBV19
CASSFFGQGDHEQYF TGTGCCAGCAGTTTTTTCGGACAGGGGGACCACGAGCAGTACTTC NA TRBD1 TRBJ2-7 TRBV27
CASSQEPQEPYEQYF TGCGCCAGCAGCCAAGAACCACAGGAGCCATACGAGCAGTACTTC few NA TRBJ2-7 TRBV4-3
CASSTWDIATNEKLFF TGTGCCAGCAGCACTTGGGACATTGCAACTAATGAAAAACTGTTTTTT NA NA TRBJ1-4 TRBV11-2